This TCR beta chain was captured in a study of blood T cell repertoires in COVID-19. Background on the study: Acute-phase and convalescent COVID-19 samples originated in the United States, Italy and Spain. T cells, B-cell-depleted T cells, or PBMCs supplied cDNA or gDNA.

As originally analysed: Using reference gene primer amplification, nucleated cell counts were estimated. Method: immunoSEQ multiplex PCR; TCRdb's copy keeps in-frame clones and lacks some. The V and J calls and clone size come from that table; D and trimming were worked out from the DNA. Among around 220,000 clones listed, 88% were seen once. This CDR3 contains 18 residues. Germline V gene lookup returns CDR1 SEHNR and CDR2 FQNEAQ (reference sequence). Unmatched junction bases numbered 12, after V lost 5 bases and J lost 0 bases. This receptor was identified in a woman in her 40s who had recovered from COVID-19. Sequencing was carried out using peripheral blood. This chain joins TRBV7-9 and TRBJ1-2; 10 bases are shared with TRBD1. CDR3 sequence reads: CASSPNTGTGASNYGYTF. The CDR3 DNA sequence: TGTGCCAGCAGCCCTAACACCGGGACAGGGGCGTCTAACTATGGCTACACCTTC.